One sample yielded the 19 T cell receptor beta chains listed below, sequenced in a study of T cell repertoires in cytomegalovirus infection. In TCRdb, the reads were re-called with MiXCR into one record per CDR3 protein. The sample contains hundreds of thousands of distinct CDR3 sequences, roughly 10% of which appear only once. The specimen sequenced was PBMCs. The source of these receptors is a human donor in good health (CMV status not recorded). Some clones in this sample may be carry-over from other donors' samples.

This clonotype was counted many times. J is TRBJ2-5 and V is TRBV5-5; 15 bases fit TRBD2. V lost 4 bases and J lost 4; bases outside the gene matches: 5. Germline V gives CDR1 SGHKS, CDR2 YYEKEE (reference sequence). The CDR3 sequence is 16 residues long. CDR3 nucleotide sequence: TGTGCCAGCAGCCGGACTAGCGGGGGGGCCCCAGAGACCCAGTACTTC. It is translated as CASSRTSGGAPETQYF.

In this sample, this clonotype turned up a few times. The chain couples TRBV29-1 to TRBJ2-1; D might be TRBD2 (5 bases). V was cut by 7 bases and J by 0 bases, with 13 bases left in between. Germline values: CDR1 SQVTM, CDR2 ANQGSEA. This CDR3 region has 14 residues. The CDR3 coding sequence is TGCAGCGCTGGACTTATTAGCTCCTACAATGAGCAGTTCTTC. Translating it yields CSAGLISSYNEQFF.

This clonotype was seen ten or more times. This sequence joins TRBV11-2 and TRBJ2-1, with TRBD2 matching 7 bases. The length of the CDR3 is 15 residues. The V gene's germline CDR1 is SGHAT and CDR2 FQNNGV. V lost 5 bases, J lost 5 bases, and 9 bases stayed unmatched. Here the CDR3 reads CASSREAGTDNEQFF. The CDR3 nucleotides are TGTGCCAGCAGCCGGGAAGCGGGAACGGACAATGAGCAGTTCTTC.

There are many counts of this clonotype. The chain joins TRBV4-1 to TRBJ2-7; D is undetermined. The germline gives CDR1 MGHRA, CDR2 YSYEKL. V lost 4 bases, J lost 6 bases, and 28 bases lay in between. The CDR3 has 18 residues. The CDR3 sequence is CASSRRPPVGGVLLEQYF. CDR3 in DNA: TGCGCCAGCAGCCGAAGGCCCCCCGTCGGCGGAGTCCTTCTCGAGCAGTACTTC.

This clonotype has just a few counts. The chain links TRBV7-9 to TRBJ2-1; 8 bases match TRBD2. V shed 5 bases, J shed 6 bases, and the junction held 12 bases outside the gene matches. This CDR3 comprises 16 residues. Germline assignment: CDR1 SEHNR and CDR2 FQNEAQ (reference sequence). The CDR3 here is CASSLPSKRETNEQFF. The DNA for the CDR3 is TGTGCCAGCAGCCTCCCCTCCAAGCGGGAGACCAATGAGCAGTTCTTC.

V and J are TRBV25-1 and TRBJ2-1; 7 nucleotides align to TRBD2. This CDR3 has 13 amino acids. Losses at the gene ends were 6 bases for V and 9 bases for J; bases not matched to a gene: 8. CDR1 and CDR2 from the germline V gene are MGHDK and SYGVNS. CDR3 region: CASRIREVGEQFF. The CDR3 region has the DNA TGTGCCAGCAGGATCCGGGAGGTAGGTGAGCAGTTCTTC. Drawing the rest from reference TRBV25-1 and TRBJ2-1, the complete variable domain is EADIYQTPRYLVIGTGKKITLECSQTMGHDKMYWYQQDPGMELHLIHYSYGVNSTEKGDLSSESTVSRIRTEHFPLTLESARPSHTSQYLCASRIREVGEQFFGPGTRLTVL.

This clonotype showed up many times. The chain recombines TRBV2 with TRBJ2-7; weak D call: TRBD2 (6 bases). Trimming stripped 10 bases from V and 3 bases from J, with 19 bases between. The CDR3 totals 14 residues. Germline CDR1 and CDR2: SNHLY and FYNNEI. In DNA form, the CDR3 reads TGTGCCACCGTGGGGGGTCGGGGGAACTACGAGCAGTACTTC. This codes for CATVGGRGNYEQYF.

This clonotype has ten or more counts. The gene calls are TRBV18 and TRBJ1-1; D unresolved. Looked up from germline, CDR1 is KGHSH and CDR2 is LQKENI. The CDR3 spans 15 residues. V was shortened by 4 bases and J by 1 base, with 13 bases between the two germline ends. In DNA form, the CDR3 reads TGTGCCAGCTCACAACAAGACCGGCCGAACACTGAAGCTTTCTTT. It translates to CASSQQDRPNTEAFF.

This clonotype has ten or more counts. The chain is built from TRBV7-6 and TRBJ2-5, with 8 bases aligning to TRBD2. V trimming: 6 bases; J trimming: 4 bases; junction bases outside the gene matches: 7. The CDR3 is made up of 14 amino acids. Germline-derived CDR1 and CDR2 are SGHVS and FNYEAQ. The CDR3 region is CASSRGLGRETQYF. In DNA, the CDR3 is TGTGCCAGCAGTCGGGGACTAGGGAGAGAGACCCAGTACTTC.

This clonotype was detected many times. The chain is built from TRBV11-3 and TRBJ2-1; 14 bases are a match to TRBD2. With 5 bases clipped from V and 12 bases from J, the junction kept 18 bases outside the gene matches. This CDR3 is 18 amino acids long. Germline CDR1 and CDR2: SGHNT and YENEEA. As DNA, the CDR3 is TGTGCCAGCAGCCCGGCGGTTCCGGGACTAGCGGGAGTAGTAGGGCAGTTCTTC. Translated: CASSPAVPGLAGVVGQFF.

This clonotype was detected only a few times. The CDR3 nucleotides read TGTGCCACCAGTGAAATCAATGAGCAGTTCTTC. Translated, it gives CATSEINEQFF. The chain joins TRBV24-1 to TRBJ2-1, with unresolved D. The CDR3 length is 11 residues. Trimming pared 4 bases from V and 6 bases from J, leaving 3 bases between. Germline CDR1 is KGHDR and CDR2 is SFDVKD.

In this sample, this clonotype turned up many times. The J gene is TRBJ2-2, the V gene TRBV11-2, with D hard to call. The CDR3 totals 13 residues. Germline CDR1 and CDR2: SGHAT and FQNNGV. The V gene lost 5 bases and the J gene lost 1 base, with 5 bases spanning the gap. The CDR3 is CASSQVNTGELFF. The DNA for the CDR3 is TGTGCCAGCAGCCAGGTGAACACCGGGGAGCTGTTTTTT.

The chain couples TRBV3-1 to TRBJ1-1; no clear D. This CDR3 is 15 amino acids long. Germline CDR1 is LGHDT and CDR2 is YNNKEL (reference sequence). Trimming left V 5 bases short and J 0 bases short, with 13 bases between. Here the CDR3 DNA reads TGTGCCAGCAGCGGACGACGGACTTTGAACACTGAAGCTTTCTTT. This gives the protein CASSGRRTLNTEAFF.

This rearrangement joins TRBV29-1 to TRBJ1-1, with D unresolved. Trimming stripped 0 bases from V and 6 bases from J, with 11 bases between. CDR3 size: 13 residues. The germline V gene encodes CDR1 SQVTM and CDR2 ANQGSEA. As DNA, the CDR3 is TGCAGCGTTGAAGACGTGGGGTCCGCTGAAGCTTTCTTT. It translates to CSVEDVGSAEAFF.

At least ten counts were recorded for this clonotype. V and J are TRBV7-2 and TRBJ1-5; no clear D. With 3 bases removed from V and 2 bases from J, the gap between germline ends came to 11 bases. This CDR3 has 15 amino acids. Germline CDR1 reads SGHTA; CDR2 reads FQGNSA. The DNA for the CDR3 is TGTGCCAGCAGCTTTCAGTGGGGAGGCAATCAGCCCCAGCATTTT. Its protein product is CASSFQWGGNQPQHF.

This clonotype was observed many times. CDR3 residues: CAISESQAVGLFF. Written as DNA, the CDR3 is TGTGCCATCAGTGAGTCCCAGGCAGTGGGACTGTTTTTT. The genes are TRBV10-3 and TRBJ1-4, with D uncertain. The ends were cut back, 0 bases at V and 13 bases at J, with 12 bases in the middle. The germline V gene has CDR1 ENHRY and CDR2 SYGVKD. CDR3 length: 13 residues.

The table lists this clonotype with many counts. This chain connects TRBV5-6 to TRBJ2-7, with D possibly matching TRBD2 (6 bases). This CDR3 has 14 amino acids. The germline V gene has CDR1 SGHDT and CDR2 YYEEEE. V dropped 4 bases and J dropped 4 bases, with 15 bases sitting between them. The CDR3 region has the DNA TGTGCCAGCAGCAGGATAGGGACTGATTACGAGCAGTACTTC. Translation: CASSRIGTDYEQYF.

This clonotype was seen ten or more times. This chain connects TRBV7-3 to TRBJ2-1, with a possible D match to TRBD2 (6 bases). V shed 2 bases and J shed 11 bases, with 13 bases lying between them. The CDR3 runs 13 residues. From germline, CDR1 is SGHTA and CDR2 FQGTGA. The CDR3 reads CASSLPGLSKQFF. CDR3 nucleotides: TGTGCCAGCAGCTTACCGGGACTTTCAAAGCAGTTCTTC. Combining the CDR3 with reference TRBV7-3 and TRBJ2-1 gives the whole variable domain GAGVSQTPSNKVTEKGKYVELRCDPISGHTALYWYRQSLGQGPEFLIYFQGTGAADDSGLPNDRFFAVRPEGSVSTLKIQRTERGDSAVYLCASSLPGLSKQFFGPGTRLTVL.

The sample holds many counts of this clonotype. The CDR3 spells CSVEQGMNQPQHF. In nucleotides, the CDR3 is TGCAGCGTTGAGCAGGGCATGAATCAGCCCCAGCATTTT. This chain links TRBV29-1 with TRBJ1-5; D is perhaps TRBD1 (5 bases). CDR3 size: 13 residues. Deletions cut 3 bases from V and 4 bases from J, with 10 bases between. The germline V gene has CDR1 SQVTM and CDR2 ANQGSEA.